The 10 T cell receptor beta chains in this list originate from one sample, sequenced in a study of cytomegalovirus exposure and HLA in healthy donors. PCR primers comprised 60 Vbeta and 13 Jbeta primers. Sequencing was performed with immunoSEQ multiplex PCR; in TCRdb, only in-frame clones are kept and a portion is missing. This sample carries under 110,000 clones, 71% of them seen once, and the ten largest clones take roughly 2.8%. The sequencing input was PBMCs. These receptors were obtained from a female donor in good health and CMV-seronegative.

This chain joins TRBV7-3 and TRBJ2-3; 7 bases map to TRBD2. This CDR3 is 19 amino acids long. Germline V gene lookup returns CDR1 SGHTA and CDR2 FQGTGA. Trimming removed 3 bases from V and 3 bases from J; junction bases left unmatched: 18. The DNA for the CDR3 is TGTGCCAGCAGCTTGAGGACCAGCGGGATGGGGATGGGGACAGATACGCAGTATTTT. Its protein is CASSLRTSGMGMGTDTQYF.

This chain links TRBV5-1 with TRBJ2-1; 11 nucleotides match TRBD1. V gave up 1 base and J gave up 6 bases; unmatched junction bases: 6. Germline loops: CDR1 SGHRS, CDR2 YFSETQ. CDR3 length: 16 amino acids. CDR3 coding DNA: TGCGCCAGCAGCTTGTCCCCCGGGACAGGGGGCAATGAGCAGTTCTTC. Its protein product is CASSLSPGTGGNEQFF.

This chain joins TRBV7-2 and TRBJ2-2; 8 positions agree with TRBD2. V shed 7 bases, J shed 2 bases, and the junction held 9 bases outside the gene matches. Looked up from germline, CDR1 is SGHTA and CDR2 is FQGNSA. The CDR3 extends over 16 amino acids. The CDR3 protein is CASKPRGGGNTGELFF. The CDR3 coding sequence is TGTGCCAGCAAACCTCGGGGGGGAGGTAACACCGGGGAGCTGTTTTTT.

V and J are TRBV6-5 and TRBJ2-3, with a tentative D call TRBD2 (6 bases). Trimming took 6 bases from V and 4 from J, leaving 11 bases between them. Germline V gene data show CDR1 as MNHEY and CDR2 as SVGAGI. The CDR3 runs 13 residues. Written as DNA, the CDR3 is TGTGCCAGCAGAATGGAGGGTCCAGATACGCAGTATTTT. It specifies CASRMEGPDTQYF.

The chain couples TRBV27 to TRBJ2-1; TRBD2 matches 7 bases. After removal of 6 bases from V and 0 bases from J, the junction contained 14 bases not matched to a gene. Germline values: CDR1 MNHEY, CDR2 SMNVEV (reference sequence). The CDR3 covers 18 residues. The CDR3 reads CASSPDTYGRTSYNEQFF. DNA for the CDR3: TGTGCCAGCAGCCCTGACACCTACGGGAGGACCTCCTACAATGAGCAGTTCTTC.

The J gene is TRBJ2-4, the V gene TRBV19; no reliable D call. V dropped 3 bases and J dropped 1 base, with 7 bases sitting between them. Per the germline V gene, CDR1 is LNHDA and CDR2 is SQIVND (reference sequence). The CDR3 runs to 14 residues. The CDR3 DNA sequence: TGTGCCAGTAGTATGACATGGGCCAAAAACATTCAGTACTTC. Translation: CASSMTWAKNIQYF.

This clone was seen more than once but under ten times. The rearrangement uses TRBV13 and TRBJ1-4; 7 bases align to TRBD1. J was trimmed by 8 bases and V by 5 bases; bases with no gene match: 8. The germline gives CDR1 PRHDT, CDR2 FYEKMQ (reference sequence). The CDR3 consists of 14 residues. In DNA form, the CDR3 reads TGTGCCAGCAGCATGGGACAGCTGGAGGAAAAACTGTTTTTT. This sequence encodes CASSMGQLEEKLFF.

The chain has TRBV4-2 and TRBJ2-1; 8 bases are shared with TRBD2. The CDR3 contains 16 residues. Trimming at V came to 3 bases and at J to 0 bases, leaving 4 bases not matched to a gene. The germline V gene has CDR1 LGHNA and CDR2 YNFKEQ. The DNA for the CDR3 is TGTGCCAGCAGCCAGGAAAGCGGGAGCTCCTACAATGAGCAGTTCTTC. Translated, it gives CASSQESGSSYNEQFF.

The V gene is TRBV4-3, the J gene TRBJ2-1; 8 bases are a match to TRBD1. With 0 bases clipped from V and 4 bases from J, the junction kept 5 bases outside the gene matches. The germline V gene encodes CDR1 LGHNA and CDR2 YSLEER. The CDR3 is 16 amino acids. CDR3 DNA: TGCGCCAGCAGCCAAGATCAGGGACAGGTATACAATGAGCAGTTCTTC. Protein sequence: CASSQDQGQVYNEQFF.

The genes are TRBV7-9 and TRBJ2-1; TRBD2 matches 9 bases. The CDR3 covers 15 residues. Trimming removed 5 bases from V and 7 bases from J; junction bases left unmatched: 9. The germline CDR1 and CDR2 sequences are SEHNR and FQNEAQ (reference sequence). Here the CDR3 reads CASSPRIAGVNEQFF. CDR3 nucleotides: TGTGCCAGCAGCCCCCGGATAGCGGGAGTGAATGAGCAGTTCTTC.